These 5 T cell receptor beta chains share one sample of origin, sequenced in a study of metastatic and nonmetastatic thyroid tumors. MiXCR was used by TCRdb to re-call the PCR reads. The profile shows around 19,000 clones, nearly 25% of them singletons. All patients reached thyroid surgery having received no treatment beforehand. The sample comprised tumor tissue. The source of these receptors is a female donor with papillary thyroid cancer or a benign thyroid nodule (not recorded which). Some clones in this sample may be carry-over from other donors' samples.

In its sample, this clone is medium-sized. The chain has TRBV4-1 and TRBJ2-7; D remains unclear. The ends were cut back, 0 bases at V and 2 bases at J, with 8 bases in the middle. Per the germline V gene, CDR1 is MGHRA and CDR2 is YSYEKL. CDR3 size: 14 residues. The CDR3 protein is CASSQERFAYEQYF. In DNA form, the CDR3 reads TGCGCCAGCAGCCAAGAGCGGTTTGCCTACGAGCAGTACTTC.

This clone was counted a single time. The J gene is TRBJ2-1, the V gene TRBV20-1; D gene uncertain. The length of the CDR3 is 14 residues. Germline lookup yields CDR1 DFQATT and CDR2 SNEGSKA (reference sequence). V was cut by 3 bases and J by 12 bases, with 21 bases left in between. In DNA, the CDR3 is TGCAGTGCTAGTGGGGTAGTGGAAACCAGTTGGCAGTTCTTC. Encoded protein: CSASGVVETSWQFF.

There are many counts of this clone. J is TRBJ2-5 and V is TRBV3-1; no definite D call. Trimming took 1 base from V and 4 from J, leaving 10 bases between them. Germline V gene lookup returns CDR1 LGHDT and CDR2 YNNKEL (reference sequence). The CDR3 loop spans 14 amino acids. In DNA form, the CDR3 reads TGTGCCAGCAGCCAAGCTGAGTTAATAGAGACCCAGTACTTC. Translation gives CASSQAELIETQYF.

The chain carries TRBV5-1 and TRBJ1-1, with D unclear. CDR1 and CDR2 from the germline V gene are SGHRS and YFSETQ. The CDR3 consists of 17 residues. V was pared by 4 bases and J by 0 bases, with 19 bases between. For the CDR3, the DNA is TGCGCCAGCAGCCCGGCGGGAGGGTTTAATATGAACACTGAAGCTTTCTTT. Residues: CASSPAGGFNMNTEAFF.

This clone was counted a single time. This chain connects TRBV20-1 to TRBJ2-7; D possibly matches TRBD1 or TRBD2 (6 bases each). V shed 6 bases and J shed 5 bases, with 17 bases lying between them. Germline CDR1 is DFQATT and CDR2 is SNEGSKA (reference sequence). The CDR3 loop spans 13 amino acids. The CDR3, as DNA: TGCAGTGCCGGGGGCTATAGGGGCCACGAGCAGTACTTC. Translation: CSAGGYRGHEQYF.